This section outlines one T cell receptor beta chain sequence together with its context. This sample is part of a study of early T cells in non-severe SARS-CoV-2 infection. The ends lost 6 bases at V and 1 base at J; junction bases unmatched: 0. This CDR3 is 12 amino acids long. CDR1 and CDR2 from the germline V gene are SQVTM and ANQGSEA. TCRdb re-derived calls from the 5' RACE reads in MiXCR, one entry per CDR3 protein. The sample holds 100,000 to 120,000 distinct CDR3 sequences, around 12% seen once. This sequence originates from an adult who was a healthcare worker with PCR-confirmed SARS-CoV-2 infection or an uninfected control (not recorded which). Material: whole blood, obtained at baseline. This chain joins TRBV29-1 and TRBJ2-5, with TRBD1 matching over 9 bases. The CDR3 region is CSVTGGQETQYF. The CDR3 DNA sequence: TGCAGCGTGACAGGGGGCCAAGAGACCCAGTACTTC.